The text below deals with one T cell receptor (beta chain). The data were obtained in a study of blood T cell repertoires in COVID-19. The method was immunoSEQ multiplex PCR; TCRdb's version includes in-frame clones alone and lacks a portion of them. The sample carries around 140,000 clones, approximately 90% recorded once. This CDR3 is built from 17 residues. In germline, CDR1 is LNHDA, CDR2 SQIVND (reference sequence). V was clipped by 7 bases and J by 1 base; unmatched bases: 10. Sequences were obtained from peripheral blood. The receptor's source is a man over 45 with active or convalescent COVID-19. J is TRBJ2-2 and V is TRBV19; 9 positions agree with TRBD1. The CDR3 spells CASTNVRDRVNTGELFF. CDR3 DNA sequence: TGTGCCAGTACCAATGTACGGGACAGGGTGAACACCGGGGAGCTGTTTTTT.